This T cell receptor beta chain was obtained from a study of blood T cell repertoires in COVID-19. Across the whole study: Collection of acute and convalescent COVID-19 samples took place in the United States, Italy and Spain.

Clones were sequenced by immunoSEQ multiplex PCR, and TCRdb holds only the in-frame ones, with some missing. The table shows about 260,000 clones, with approximately 83% occurring only once. The germline V gene has CDR1 SNHLY and CDR2 FYNNEI. The CDR3 is made up of 15 amino acids. V lost 3 bases to trimming and J lost 0 bases, with 6 bases between them. V usage is TRBV2 and J usage is TRBJ2-6; D gene uncertain. This clonotype was obtained from a human donor in a cohort sampled during active COVID-19. The sample was peripheral blood. CDR3 amino acids: CASSEENSGANVLTF. The CDR3 DNA reads as TGTGCCAGCAGTGAGGAGAACTCTGGGGCCAACGTCCTGACTTTC.